The 26 T cell receptor beta chains below come from one sample, sequenced in a study of response to subunit inactivated influenza vaccine. TCRdb re-analysed the RT-PCR reads in MiXCR, keeping a single row per CDR3 protein. The table lists 550,000 to 650,000 distinct CDR3 sequences, roughly 10% of them singletons. The input for sequencing was PBMCs from blood, taken on the day of vaccination. These receptors came from a man in his fifties who received an inactivated influenza vaccine.

This clonotype was recorded a few times. The V gene is TRBV9, the J gene TRBJ2-5; unclear D gene. Trimming removed 0 bases from V and 5 bases from J, with 23 bases in between. This CDR3 contains 18 residues. Germline CDR1 SGDLS, CDR2 YYNGEE. The CDR3 protein is CASSVGVHGTVHGETQYF. CDR3 in DNA: TGTGCCAGCAGCGTAGGGGTCCATGGTACCGTGCATGGCGAGACCCAGTACTTC.

The rearrangement uses TRBV29-1 and TRBJ2-5, with D hard to call. V lost 5 bases and J 5 bases, leaving 9 bases between the germline ends. The CDR3 runs 11 residues. Per germline, CDR1 SQVTM and CDR2 ANQGSEA. Here the CDR3 reads CSVRPVETQYF. CDR3 nucleotides: TGCAGCGTTAGGCCCGTGGAGACCCAGTACTTC.

The rearrangement joins TRBV20-1 to TRBJ2-1; D gene unclear. The V end lost 8 bases, the J end lost 2 bases, and 16 bases lay between the germline ends. CDR3 length: 14 residues. CDR1 DFQATT and CDR2 SNEGSKA come from the germline V gene (reference sequence). This chain's CDR3 is CSTIPGRAYNEQFF. The CDR3, as DNA: TGCAGTACAATCCCTGGACGGGCCTACAATGAGCAGTTCTTC.

This chain uses TRBV10-2 with TRBJ1-2; D is perhaps TRBD1 (5 bases). The CDR3 extends over 14 amino acids. CDR1 and CDR2 from the germline V gene are WSHSY and SAAADI. The germline V and J ends were trimmed by 7 bases and 4 bases, with 16 bases remaining between them. The CDR3 nucleotides read TGCGCCAGCACCCAGAGAGGGGATCGCTATGGCTACACCTTC. Amino acids: CASTQRGDRYGYTF.

This clonotype was detected only a few times. V usage is TRBV18 and J usage is TRBJ2-4; TRBD1 aligns across 8 bases. This CDR3 contains 13 residues. V gave up 5 bases and J gave up 5 bases; unmatched junction bases: 2. Germline V gene data show CDR1 as KGHSH and CDR2 as LQKENI. The CDR3 DNA is TGTGCCAGCTCAACGGGACAGGAAAACATTCAGTACTTC. The encoded protein is CASSTGQENIQYF.

The sample holds one count of this clonotype. The J gene is TRBJ2-5, the V gene TRBV2; D ambiguous. This CDR3 has 13 amino acids. Germline V gives CDR1 SNHLY, CDR2 FYNNEI. V was trimmed by 0 bases and J by 5 bases, leaving 7 bases between them. The CDR3 DNA reads TGTGCCAGCAGTGAAGCGCTTCGGGAGACCCAGTACTTC. As protein: CASSEALRETQYF.

The V gene is TRBV3-1, the J gene TRBJ1-1, with D perhaps TRBD1 (5 bases). Trimming removed 6 bases from V and 1 base from J, with 12 bases in between. Germline CDR1 reads LGHDT; CDR2 reads YNNKEL (reference sequence). The CDR3 runs 14 residues. The CDR3 loop reads CASSHNQGNTEAFF. Written as DNA, the CDR3 is TGTGCCAGCAGTCATAACCAGGGGAACACTGAAGCTTTCTTT.

The chain recombines TRBV24-1 with TRBJ2-5; D may be TRBD1 (6 bases). The CDR3 runs to 15 residues. Germline CDR1 KGHDR, CDR2 SFDVKD. With 3 bases removed from V and 1 base from J, the gap between germline ends came to 11 bases. CDR3 sequence (DNA): TGTGCCACCAGTGATGGGGGCATGATCCAAGAGACCCAGTACTTC. Amino acids: CATSDGGMIQETQYF.

This chain connects TRBV12-3 or TRBV12-4 to TRBJ2-1; 10 bases are shared with TRBD2. The V segment lost 1 base and the J segment 11 bases; nucleotides outside the gene matches: 5. The CDR3 sequence is 14 residues long. The CDR3 is CASSLVSSGGKQFF. CDR3 in DNA: TGTGCCAGCAGTTTAGTCAGTAGCGGGGGGAAGCAGTTCTTC.

Only a few counts were recorded for this clonotype. This chain joins TRBV20-1 and TRBJ2-3; D might be TRBD1 or TRBD2, each matching 6 bases. Trimming took off 7 bases at V and 3 bases at J, with 20 bases between the two ends. The CDR3 runs 15 residues. The germline V gene has CDR1 DFQATT and CDR2 SNEGSKA (reference sequence). The CDR3 sequence is CSVGDTTGGTDTQYF. The CDR3 DNA sequence: TGCAGTGTGGGGGACACCACCGGAGGGACAGATACGCAGTATTTT.

This clonotype has ten or more counts. V gene TRBV6-1 combines with J gene TRBJ1-1, with TRBD1 matching over 9 bases. V was pared by 6 bases and J by 1 base, with 12 bases of the junction left unmatched. Germline CDR1 and CDR2: MNHNS and SASEGT. The CDR3 is 17 residues long. This chain's CDR3 is CASRPDRGKGGNTEAFF. As DNA, the CDR3 is TGTGCCAGCAGACCGGACAGGGGTAAAGGGGGGAACACTGAAGCTTTCTTT.

The chain combines TRBV6-1 with TRBJ2-7; weak D call: TRBD1 (5 bases). V lost 3 bases and J lost 3, with 9 bases in between. Germline V gene sequence: CDR1 MNHNS, CDR2 SASEGT. The CDR3 consists of 13 residues. The CDR3 protein is CASSEGRRYEQYF. The CDR3 DNA is TGTGCCAGCAGTGAGGGGCGTCGCTACGAGCAGTACTTC.

The gene calls are TRBV12-3 or TRBV12-4 and TRBJ2-5; 9 nucleotides match TRBD1. The ends lost 5 bases at V and 5 bases at J; junction bases unmatched: 3. This CDR3 region has 13 residues. In nucleotides, the CDR3 is TGTGCCAGCAGTGGGACAGGGATGGAGACCCAGTACTTC. It yields the protein CASSGTGMETQYF.

J is TRBJ2-7 and V is TRBV7-2; unclear D gene. The CDR3 has 13 residues. Germline lookup yields CDR1 SGHTA and CDR2 FQGNSA. Trimming took 1 base from V and 3 from J, leaving 7 bases between them. The CDR3, as DNA: TGTGCCAGCAGCTTAGTAGTCAACTACGAGCAGTACTTC. Its protein product is CASSLVVNYEQYF. The full variable domain, completed using reference TRBV7-2 and TRBJ2-7, is GAGVSQSPSNKVTEKGKDVELRCDPISGHTALYWYRQSLGQGLEFLIYFQGNSAPDKSGLPSDRFSAERTGGSVSTLTIQRTQQEDSAVYLCASSLVVNYEQYFGPGTRLTVT.

The sample holds a few counts of this clonotype. The chain uses TRBV5-1 and TRBJ2-7; 7 bases map to TRBD2. Germline V gene lookup returns CDR1 SGHRS and CDR2 YFSETQ. CDR3 length: 14 amino acids. The J segment lost 3 bases and the V segment lost 2 bases, leaving 5 bases of the junction unmatched. The CDR3 here is CASSLSGTLYEQYF. CDR3 bases: TGCGCCAGCAGCTTAAGCGGGACCCTCTACGAGCAGTACTTC.

This clonotype was detected a few times. The CDR3 coding sequence is TGTGCCAGCAGCGTAAGACAGGAGGTGAATGAAGCTTTCTTT. Amino acid sequence: CASSVRQEVNEAFF. The rearrangement joins TRBV9 to TRBJ1-1, with D perhaps TRBD1 (6 bases). The ends were cut back, 1 base at V and 7 bases at J, with 14 bases in the middle. CDR3 length: 14 residues. Per the germline V gene, CDR1 is SGDLS and CDR2 is YYNGEE.

On this clonotype: A single base separates this from a much larger clone, so it may be a read error. The V gene is TRBV12-3 or TRBV12-4, the J gene TRBJ2-2; D is undetermined. CDR3 size: 14 residues. Trimming left V 8 bases short and J 6 bases short, with 16 bases between. CDR3 DNA sequence: TGTGCCAGCTTTAACTCGGTAGTAGCCGGGGAGCTGTTTTTT. It is translated as CASFNSVVAGELFF.

The chain carries TRBV20-1 and TRBJ2-1; tentative D call: TRBD1 (6 bases). Trimming took off 3 bases at V and 4 bases at J, with 16 bases between the two ends. Germline assignment: CDR1 DFQATT and CDR2 SNEGSKA (reference sequence). The CDR3 loop spans 15 amino acids. The CDR3 region is CSASKSSGHYNEQFF. The CDR3 DNA reads as TGCAGTGCTAGTAAATCGTCGGGACATTACAATGAGCAGTTCTTC.

This clonotype has a handful of counts. V gene TRBV18 combines with J gene TRBJ2-3, with D unresolved. The germline gives CDR1 KGHSH, CDR2 LQKENI. Trimming pared 1 base from V and 6 bases from J, leaving 8 bases between. This CDR3 contains 13 residues. The chain's CDR3 is CASSPLVDDTQYF. CDR3 sequence (DNA): TGTGCCAGCTCACCACTAGTGGATGATACGCAGTATTTT.

This clonotype was observed a few times. This chain uses TRBV5-1 with TRBJ2-7; D is possibly TRBD1 (6 bases). Between the trimmed V and J ends, which lost 0 bases and 0 bases, there was a span of 16 bases. The CDR3 has 17 residues. Looked up from germline, CDR1 is SGHRS and CDR2 is YFSETQ. In nucleotides, the CDR3 is TGCGCCAGCAGCTTGGTTGTTCGTACAGGGAGCTCCTACGAGCAGTACTTC. It specifies CASSLVVRTGSSYEQYF.

This clonotype was seen a handful of times. This chain joins TRBV12-3 or TRBV12-4 and TRBJ2-2, with a tentative D call TRBD1 (5 bases). The CDR3 is made up of 14 amino acids. Trimming left V 7 bases short and J 7 bases short, with 16 bases between. CDR3 in DNA: TGTGCCAGCACCCAACAGGAGACCATCGGGGAGCTGTTTTTT. As protein: CASTQQETIGELFF.

This clonotype was counted ten times or more. The V call is TRBV6-2 or TRBV6-3, the J call TRBJ2-7, with D unclear. V lost 6 bases and J 3 bases, leaving 18 bases between the germline ends. In germline, CDR1 is MNHEY, CDR2 SVGEGT. The CDR3 has 15 amino acids. This CDR3 is CASSQDVGPNYEQYF. The CDR3 DNA reads as TGTGCCAGCAGCCAAGACGTCGGACCTAACTACGAGCAGTACTTC.

Ten or more counts support this clonotype. The chain recombines TRBV25-1 with TRBJ1-1; D unclear. This CDR3 is 16 amino acids long. V was cut by 1 base and J by 4 bases, with 16 bases left in between. Per the germline V gene, CDR1 is MGHDK and CDR2 is SYGVNS. The CDR3 nucleotides are TGTGCCAGCAGTGAATTTCCCGGCGGCGTCGTCACTGAAGCTTTCTTT. Translated: CASSEFPGGVVTEAFF.

J is TRBJ2-2 and V is TRBV4-2; the D is unclear. The CDR3 is 15 amino acids. V gave up 1 base and J gave up 9 bases, with 15 bases separating them. CDR1 is LGHNA, CDR2 YNFKEQ, per germline. CDR3 in DNA: TGTGCCAGCAGCCAAGCTCTCATCAACCCTCGGGAGCTGTTTTTT. Translation gives CASSQALINPRELFF.

This clonotype was counted at least ten times. The genes are TRBV20-1 and TRBJ1-6; perhaps TRBD1 as D (6 bases). The CDR3 has 13 residues. The V gene lost 6 bases and the J gene lost 7 bases, with 13 bases spanning the gap. Germline V gives CDR1 DFQATT, CDR2 SNEGSKA (reference sequence). This CDR3 is CSAPGQGNSPLHF. CDR3 nucleotide sequence: TGCAGTGCGCCGGGTCAGGGGAATTCACCCCTCCACTTT.

There are a few counts of this clonotype. In nucleotides, the CDR3 is TGTGCCAGCAGTTACTCGGGGGGGTCTTACTACGAGCAGTACTTC. This gives the protein CASSYSGGSYYEQYF. J is TRBJ2-7 and V is TRBV6-5; 7 bases align to TRBD2. V lost 0 bases to trimming and J lost 3 bases; unmatched junction nucleotides: 5. The CDR3 runs 15 residues. Germline V gene lookup returns CDR1 MNHEY and CDR2 SVGAGI.